Below, 23 T cell receptor beta chains from the same sample are listed, as sequenced in a study of shared clonotypes between healthy human individuals. Method: immunoSEQ multiplex PCR; TCRdb's copy keeps in-frame clones and lacks some. The repertoire holds under 150,000 clones, with around two thirds as singletons. Input material: memory CD8+ T cells sorted from blood. Subset defined: CD45RO+ cells pooled with CCR7-negative TemRA cells. The receptors here all came from a woman between 25 and 40 years old in good health.

This clone has ten or more counts. The V call is TRBV6-1, the J call TRBJ1-2, with D unclear. This CDR3 spans 15 amino acids. Trimming shortened V by 1 base and J by 7 bases, and 16 bases separated the two germline ends. Looked up from germline, CDR1 is MNHNS and CDR2 is SASEGT. The CDR3 reads CASSEDPEGAIGYTF. As DNA, the CDR3 is TGTGCCAGCAGTGAAGACCCCGAGGGTGCTATTGGCTACACCTTC.

The genes are TRBV7-8 and TRBJ2-3; 13 bases align to TRBD2. This CDR3 region has 16 residues. The V gene's germline CDR1 is SGHVS and CDR2 FQNEAQ. V trimming: 6 bases; J trimming: 8 bases; junction bases outside the gene matches: 11. The CDR3 loop is CASRLKTSGRNGTQYF. The CDR3 DNA reads TGTGCCAGCAGGCTTAAGACTAGCGGGAGGAACGGTACGCAGTATTTT.

Here the CDR3 reads CATAKYRDSGPTDTQYF. DNA for the CDR3: TGTGCCACCGCGAAATACCGGGACTCGGGACCAACAGATACGCAGTATTTT. This chain links TRBV15 with TRBJ2-3; D possibly corresponds to TRBD2 (6 bases). V lost 8 bases and J lost 3, with 24 bases in between. Germline CDR1 reads LNHNV; CDR2 reads YYDKDF (reference sequence). The length of the CDR3 is 17 residues.

This clone was counted between two and nine times. The chain has TRBV7-8 and TRBJ2-7, with 8 bases identical to TRBD2. Germline lookup yields CDR1 SGHVS and CDR2 FQNEAQ. CDR3 length equals 17 residues. J gave up 0 bases and V 1 base, and 8 bases lay outside the gene matches. The chain's CDR3 is CASSLVLSGISSYEQYF. CDR3 DNA: TGTGCCAGCAGCTTAGTACTTAGCGGGATTAGCTCCTACGAGCAGTACTTC.

The V and J genes are TRBV19 and TRBJ1-5; 7 nucleotides align to TRBD1. There are 17 residues in the CDR3. V dropped 2 bases and J dropped 0; count of bases not matched to a gene: 7. Looked up from germline, CDR1 is LNHDA and CDR2 is SQIVND (reference sequence). CDR3 loop: CASSIKKGAYSNQPQHF. In DNA form, the CDR3 reads TGTGCCAGTAGTATAAAAAAGGGGGCCTATAGCAATCAGCCCCAGCATTTT. The full variable domain, completed using reference TRBV19 and TRBJ1-5, is DGGITQSPKYLFRKEGQNVTLSCEQNLNHDAMYWYRQDPGQGLRLIYYSQIVNDFQKGDIAEGYSVSREKKESFPLTVTSAQKNPTAFYLCASSIKKGAYSNQPQHFGDGTRLSIL.

There are a few counts of this clone. The chain combines TRBV9 with TRBJ1-2, with D tentatively TRBD1 (5 bases). The length of the CDR3 is 17 residues. The V end lost 0 bases, the J end lost 5 bases, and 20 bases lay between the germline ends. The germline V gene has CDR1 SGDLS and CDR2 YYNGEE. CDR3 in amino acids: CASSVAEFRDSLYGYTF. In DNA form, the CDR3 reads TGTGCCAGCAGCGTAGCTGAGTTTAGAGACAGCCTATATGGCTACACCTTC.

CDR3 loop: CASRGSTAVKWPQHF. CDR3 DNA: TGTGCCAGCAGGGGTTCAACGGCTGTAAAATGGCCCCAGCATTTT. The chain uses TRBV2 and TRBJ1-5; D is ambiguous. This CDR3 has 15 residues. V lost 6 bases to trimming and J lost 9 bases, with 21 bases between them. Per the germline V gene, CDR1 is SNHLY and CDR2 is FYNNEI.

V and J are TRBV30 and TRBJ2-1; the D gene is possibly TRBD2 (5 bases). Trimming left V 7 bases short and J 8 bases short, with 12 bases between. CDR1 is GTSNPN and CDR2 is SVGIG in the germline V gene (reference sequence). CDR3 length: 11 residues. The CDR3 coding sequence is TGTGCCTTGTCCCTCGGGGATGAGCAGTTCTTC. Protein: CALSLGDEQFF.

This chain uses TRBV12-2 with TRBJ2-5; the table's D gene call, TRBD1, was not cross checked with the DNA. TRBV12-2 is annotated as a pseudogene. CDR3 length: 12 residues. The CDR3: CASPTDQETQYF. The DNA for the CDR3 is TGTGCAAGCCCGACAGATCAAGAGACCCAGTACTTC.

This clone was seen a single time. The V call is TRBV4-2, the J call TRBJ2-7, with D perhaps matching TRBD1 (8 bases). The CDR3 extends over 17 amino acids. Trimming removed 5 bases from V and 2 bases from J, with 22 bases in between. Germline lookup yields CDR1 LGHNA and CDR2 YNFKEQ. Here the CDR3 reads CASSFDKRDRIPYEQYF. The CDR3 DNA sequence: TGTGCCAGCAGCTTCGACAAGCGGGACAGGATTCCCTACGAGCAGTACTTC.

J is TRBJ1-5 and V is TRBV15, with D maybe TRBD1 (5 bases). The CDR3 covers 14 residues. V dropped 6 bases and J dropped 0 bases, with 9 bases sitting between them. The germline CDR1 and CDR2 sequences are LNHNV and YYDKDF (reference sequence). The CDR3 nucleotides are TGTGCCACCAGAAGCACAGGTAGCAATCAGCCCCAGCATTTT. Translating it yields CATRSTGSNQPQHF.

The V call is TRBV27, the J call TRBJ2-7; D is unclear. Germline V gene data show CDR1 as MNHEY and CDR2 as SMNVEV (reference sequence). Trimming removed 5 bases from V and 2 bases from J, with 16 bases in between. This CDR3 spans 15 amino acids. CDR3 residues: CASSTSVSWAYEQYF. CDR3 DNA sequence: TGTGCCAGCAGTACCTCGGTCAGTTGGGCCTACGAGCAGTACTTC.

The chain carries TRBV7-9 and TRBJ2-7; no clear D gene. Germline CDR1 reads SEHNR; CDR2 reads FQNEAQ (reference sequence). V lost 0 bases to trimming and J lost 2 bases, with 8 bases between them. The CDR3 loop spans 14 amino acids. CDR3 bases: TGTGCCAGCAGCTTAGCTAGCAGGACCTACGAGCAGTACTTC. Translating gives CASSLASRTYEQYF.

This clone was seen a handful of times. The chain combines TRBV5-6 with TRBJ2-7; 9 bases are a match to TRBD2. Germline CDR1 SGHDT, CDR2 YYEEEE. This CDR3 is 14 amino acids long. Trimming removed 0 bases from V and 7 bases from J; junction bases left unmatched: 5. The CDR3 sequence: CASSLAAGGGEQYF. The DNA of the CDR3 is TGTGCCAGCAGCTTGGCAGCGGGAGGAGGTGAGCAGTACTTC. Full variable domain (remainder filled in from reference TRBV5-6 and TRBJ2-7): DAGVTQSPTHLIKTRGQQVTLRCSPKSGHDTVSWYQQALGQGPQFIFQYYEEEERQRGNFPDRFSGHQFPNYSSELNVNALLLGDSALYLCASSLAAGGGEQYFGPGTRLTVT.

This chain links TRBV25-1 with TRBJ2-1, with TRBD2 matching over 7 bases. Losses at the gene ends were 1 base for V and 6 bases for J; bases not matched to a gene: 3. In germline, CDR1 is MGHDK, CDR2 SYGVNS. CDR3 size: 14 residues. The CDR3 DNA follows: TGTGCCAGCAGTGAATCCGGGACTATCAATGAGCAGTTCTTC. It encodes CASSESGTINEQFF.

The chain combines TRBV11-2 with TRBJ2-7; TRBD2 matches at 10 bases. The CDR3 spans 15 residues. V gave up 0 bases and J gave up 4 bases; unmatched junction bases: 3. Germline assignment: CDR1 SGHAT and CDR2 FQNNGV. CDR3 DNA: TGTGCCAGCAGCTTAGAACCTAGCGGGAGTTACGAGCAGTACTTC. It codes for CASSLEPSGSYEQYF.

With respect to this clone: The junction differs from germline at one of its ends, possibly a read error. The V and J genes are TRBV27 and TRBJ2-5; no clear D gene. The CDR3 sequence is 12 residues long. Germline CDR1 and CDR2: MNHEY and SMNVEV (reference sequence). Here the CDR3 reads CASSTLGENQYF. DNA of the CDR3: TGTGCCAGCAGTACACTCGGCGAGAACCAGTACTTC.

This clone has a handful of counts. The chain uses TRBV27 and TRBJ1-2; 8 positions agree with TRBD1. The CDR3 totals 13 residues. The V gene end was trimmed by 5 bases and the J gene end by 8 bases; junction bases not matched to a gene: 7. The germline gives CDR1 MNHEY, CDR2 SMNVEV (reference sequence). The DNA of the CDR3 is TGTGCCAGCAGTACGAGGACAGGGTTAGGCTACACCTTC. Translating it yields CASSTRTGLGYTF.

The CDR3 sequence: CASSPREVETQYF. The CDR3 nucleotides read TGTGCCAGCAGTCCCAGGGAGGTGGAGACCCAGTACTTC. The chain recombines TRBV6-4 with TRBJ2-5; weak D call: TRBD2 (6 bases). The V and J ends lost 5 bases and 5 bases respectively, with 12 bases between them. CDR3 length: 13 amino acids. Germline CDR1 is MRHNA and CDR2 is SNTAGT.

The V and J genes are TRBV29-1 and TRBJ2-7; no clear D gene. Trimming removed 4 bases at V and 2 bases at J, with 12 bases between. This CDR3 comprises 13 residues. Germline lookup yields CDR1 SQVTM and CDR2 ANQGSEA. The CDR3 loop reads CSVAGPSTYEQYF. In nucleotides, the CDR3 is TGCAGCGTTGCAGGCCCTAGTACCTACGAGCAGTACTTC.

The V call is TRBV7-9, the J call TRBJ2-7; 10 bases align to TRBD2. Germline lookup yields CDR1 SEHNR and CDR2 FQNEAQ (reference sequence). CDR3 size: 15 residues. V shed 6 bases and J 1 base; nucleotides not matched to a gene: 6. CDR3 loop: CASSEEAGGSYEQYF. CDR3 bases: TGTGCCAGCAGTGAAGAAGCGGGAGGGTCCTACGAGCAGTACTTC.

This clone occurred a few times. CDR3: CASSPRGSLSYEQYF. Here the CDR3 DNA reads TGTGCCAGCAGCCCCAGGGGATCCCTCTCCTACGAGCAGTACTTC. V usage is TRBV6-6 and J usage is TRBJ2-7; tentative D call: TRBD1 (6 bases). This CDR3 has 15 residues. Trimming stripped 6 bases from V and 0 bases from J, with 15 bases between. Germline lookup yields CDR1 MNHNY and CDR2 SVGAGI (reference sequence).

As regards this clone: The junction and the germline gene differ at one end; a read error may be behind it. This chain connects TRBV6-4 to TRBJ2-1, with 8 bases identical to TRBD2. In germline, CDR1 is MRHNA, CDR2 SNTAGT. The CDR3 is 17 amino acids. CDR3 DNA: TGTGCCAGCAGTCACTCAGATAGCGGGAATCCCTCTGGTGAGCAGTTCTTC. This gives the protein CASSHSDSGNPSGEQFF.